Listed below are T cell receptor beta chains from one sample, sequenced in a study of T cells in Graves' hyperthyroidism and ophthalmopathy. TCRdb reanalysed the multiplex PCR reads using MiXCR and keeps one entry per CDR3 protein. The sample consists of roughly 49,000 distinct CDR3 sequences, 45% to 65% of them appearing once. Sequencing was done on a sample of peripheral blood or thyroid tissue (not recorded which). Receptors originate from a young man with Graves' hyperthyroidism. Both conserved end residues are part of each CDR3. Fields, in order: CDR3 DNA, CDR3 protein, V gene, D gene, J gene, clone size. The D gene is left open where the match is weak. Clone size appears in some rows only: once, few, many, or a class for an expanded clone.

CDR3nt: TGCAGCGTCGACGGACAGGCCCCCTACGAGCAGTACTTC; CDR3aa: CSVDGQAPYEQYF; v_gene: TRBV29-1; d_gene: TRBD1; j_gene: TRBJ2-7; abundance: -
CDR3nt: TGTGCCAGCAGCTTGGCCAAGGGCACATACACCGGGGAGCTGTTTTTT; CDR3aa: CASSLAKGTYTGELFF; v_gene: TRBV5-4; d_gene: -; j_gene: TRBJ2-2; abundance: many
CDR3nt: TGTGCCAGCAGCTTCGGCAGCTCTGGGGCCAACGTCCTGACTTTC; CDR3aa: CASSFGSSGANVLTF; v_gene: TRBV5-8; d_gene: -; j_gene: TRBJ2-6; abundance: many
CDR3nt: TGCAGCGTGAGGCCCGGGACTAGCGGGGCTATACAAGAGACCCAGTACTTC; CDR3aa: CSVRPGTSGAIQETQYF; v_gene: TRBV29-1; d_gene: TRBD2; j_gene: TRBJ2-5; abundance: -
CDR3nt: TGCAGTGTTACCTCTGGGGCAAACACCATATATTTT; CDR3aa: CSVTSGANTIYF; v_gene: TRBV20-1; d_gene: -; j_gene: TRBJ1-3; abundance: -
CDR3nt: TGCAGTGCTAGTCCTGTTTGGGACTATGGCTACACCTTC; CDR3aa: CSASPVWDYGYTF; v_gene: TRBV20-1; d_gene: -; j_gene: TRBJ1-2; abundance: -
CDR3nt: TGTGCCAGCAGCTTAGACCCACAAACTCCAGCGGGAGGTTACACAGATACGCAGTATTTT; CDR3aa: CASSLDPQTPAGGYTDTQYF; v_gene: TRBV7-9; d_gene: TRBD2; j_gene: TRBJ2-3; abundance: many
CDR3nt: TGTGCCAGCAGCTTTAGGGGAAATAATTCACCCCTCCACTTT; CDR3aa: CASSFRGNNSPLHF; v_gene: TRBV7-9; d_gene: -; j_gene: TRBJ1-6; abundance: few
CDR3nt: TGCGCCAGCAGCTTGGGCGGGAGTGAGGGCACCGGGGAGCTGTTTTTT; CDR3aa: CASSLGGSEGTGELFF; v_gene: TRBV5-1; d_gene: TRBD2; j_gene: TRBJ2-2; abundance: -
CDR3nt: TGTGCCACCAGTGATGGCAGGGGCAATCAGCCCCAGCATTTT; CDR3aa: CATSDGRGNQPQHF; v_gene: TRBV24-1; d_gene: -; j_gene: TRBJ1-5; abundance: once
CDR3nt: TGTGTCAGCAGTGTTAGTACTGAAGCTTTCTTT; CDR3aa: CVSSVSTEAFF; v_gene: TRBV25-1; d_gene: -; j_gene: TRBJ1-1; abundance: -
CDR3nt: TGTGCCAGCAGGGAAGCGGCAGCCTACGAGCAGTACTTC; CDR3aa: CASREAAAYEQYF; v_gene: TRBV12-3/TRBV12-4; d_gene: -; j_gene: TRBJ2-7; abundance: once
CDR3nt: TGTGCCAGCAGCTTATATTGGGGACAGGGGAGGATAGCTTTCTTT; CDR3aa: CASSLYWGQGRIAFF; v_gene: TRBV7-2; d_gene: TRBD1; j_gene: TRBJ1-1; abundance: -
CDR3nt: TGCAGTGCTAGAGAGGGACAGGTGCTGCGTGGCTACACCTTC; CDR3aa: CSAREGQVLRGYTF; v_gene: TRBV20-1; d_gene: TRBD1; j_gene: TRBJ1-2; abundance: -
CDR3nt: TGTGCCAGCAGCTTAGGGGGGGCCACTGAAGCTTTCTTT; CDR3aa: CASSLGGATEAFF; v_gene: TRBV7-9; d_gene: -; j_gene: TRBJ1-1; abundance: -
CDR3nt: TGTGCCAGCAGTTTATACAAGGGGACCTATGGCTACACCTTC; CDR3aa: CASSLYKGTYGYTF; v_gene: TRBV28; d_gene: -; j_gene: TRBJ1-2; abundance: -
CDR3nt: TGTGCCAGTAGTATAGGGCCCCCTGGAGATGAGCAGTTCTTC; CDR3aa: CASSIGPPGDEQFF; v_gene: TRBV19; d_gene: -; j_gene: TRBJ2-1; abundance: -
CDR3nt: TGTGCCACCAGTGATGTGGGCACTCAAGGCACAGATACGCAGTATTTT; CDR3aa: CATSDVGTQGTDTQYF; v_gene: TRBV24-1; d_gene: -; j_gene: TRBJ2-3; abundance: few
CDR3nt: TGTGCCAGCAGCTTGGGGCCTAGCGGCCAAGAGACCCAGTACTTC; CDR3aa: CASSLGPSGQETQYF; v_gene: TRBV7-2; d_gene: TRBD2; j_gene: TRBJ2-5; abundance: few
CDR3nt: TGTGCCAGCAGTCCACCGGCTAAGGGATACGCTAGTGAAAAACTGTTTTTT; CDR3aa: CASSPPAKGYASEKLFF; v_gene: TRBV28; d_gene: -; j_gene: TRBJ1-4; abundance: -
CDR3nt: TGCAGTGCTAGAGTTCTCGTTGGCTACACCTTC; CDR3aa: CSARVLVGYTF; v_gene: TRBV20-1; d_gene: -; j_gene: TRBJ1-2; abundance: medium-sized
CDR3nt: TGTGCCAGCAGCTTAGCGCACCAGGGACTTGGCTACACCTTC; CDR3aa: CASSLAHQGLGYTF; v_gene: TRBV7-2; d_gene: -; j_gene: TRBJ1-2; abundance: medium-sized
CDR3nt: TGTGCCAGCAATGGCGCGGGACCCGGCCGTCAGCACTTC; CDR3aa: CASNGAGPGRQHF; v_gene: TRBV2; d_gene: -; j_gene: TRBJ2-7; abundance: -
CDR3nt: TGTGCCAGCAGTTTATCTAGGGGCGGTGAAAAACTGTTTTTT; CDR3aa: CASSLSRGGEKLFF; v_gene: TRBV12-3/TRBV12-4; d_gene: -; j_gene: TRBJ1-4; abundance: many
CDR3nt: TGCGCCAGCAGCTTACAGGGGACGCGGGGCTACACCTTC; CDR3aa: CASSLQGTRGYTF; v_gene: TRBV5-1; d_gene: TRBD1; j_gene: TRBJ1-2; abundance: many
CDR3nt: TGTGCCATCAGTGCCCAGGGTAGCAATCAGCCCCAGCATTTT; CDR3aa: CAISAQGSNQPQHF; v_gene: TRBV10-3; d_gene: -; j_gene: TRBJ1-5; abundance: -
CDR3nt: TGTGCCAGCAGCAGAGTAGGACAGCAAGAGACCCAGTACTTC; CDR3aa: CASSRVGQQETQYF; v_gene: TRBV5-5; d_gene: -; j_gene: TRBJ2-5; abundance: many
CDR3nt: TGCAGCGTGGTCCTAGCGGGAGAGTTCGCCGGGGAGCTGTTTTTT; CDR3aa: CSVVLAGEFAGELFF; v_gene: TRBV29-1; d_gene: TRBD2; j_gene: TRBJ2-2; abundance: -
CDR3nt: TGTGCCAGCAGCTTAGAGACAAGGGGCTACACCTTC; CDR3aa: CASSLETRGYTF; v_gene: TRBV7-9; d_gene: -; j_gene: TRBJ1-2; abundance: many
CDR3nt: TGCGCCAGCAGCTTGGGACAGGGGGCGTCGGAGCAGTACTTC; CDR3aa: CASSLGQGASEQYF; v_gene: TRBV5-1; d_gene: TRBD1; j_gene: TRBJ2-7; abundance: once
CDR3nt: TGTGCCAGCGGTCGGACTTTGGGAAACTATGGCTACACCTTC; CDR3aa: CASGRTLGNYGYTF; v_gene: TRBV28; d_gene: -; j_gene: TRBJ1-2; abundance: -
CDR3nt: TGCAGTGCTAGAGGTGGACTAGCGATGTGGGAGCAGTACTTC; CDR3aa: CSARGGLAMWEQYF; v_gene: TRBV20-1; d_gene: TRBD2; j_gene: TRBJ2-7; abundance: once
CDR3nt: TGTGCCAGCACAAGACAGGGCCATGGCTACACCTTC; CDR3aa: CASTRQGHGYTF; v_gene: TRBV6-2/TRBV6-3; d_gene: TRBD1; j_gene: TRBJ1-2; abundance: -
CDR3nt: TGTGCCAGCAAGGCATATGCAACTAATGAAAAACTGTTTTTT; CDR3aa: CASKAYATNEKLFF; v_gene: TRBV12-3/TRBV12-4; d_gene: -; j_gene: TRBJ1-4; abundance: -
CDR3nt: TGTGCCATCACTCAGACAGGGCACTATGGCTACACCTTC; CDR3aa: CAITQTGHYGYTF; v_gene: TRBV10-3; d_gene: TRBD1; j_gene: TRBJ1-2; abundance: -
CDR3nt: TGTGCCAGCAGTTTGATAGGGGTGAACACTGAAGCTTTCTTT; CDR3aa: CASSLIGVNTEAFF; v_gene: TRBV12-3/TRBV12-4; d_gene: -; j_gene: TRBJ1-1; abundance: -
CDR3nt: TGTGCCAGCAGGGGGGGACTAGCGCCCCAAGAGACCCAGTACTTC; CDR3aa: CASRGGLAPQETQYF; v_gene: TRBV2; d_gene: TRBD2; j_gene: TRBJ2-5; abundance: -
CDR3nt: TGTGCCAGCAGCTTGGCGGGTAGCGGGGGAACCTACGAGCAGTACTTC; CDR3aa: CASSLAGSGGTYEQYF; v_gene: TRBV5-4; d_gene: TRBD2; j_gene: TRBJ2-7; abundance: -
CDR3nt: TGCAGCGTTCACAGGGCTTACGAGCAGTACTTC; CDR3aa: CSVHRAYEQYF; v_gene: TRBV29-1; d_gene: -; j_gene: TRBJ2-7; abundance: few
CDR3nt: TGTGCCAGCAGTGAAGGGGGTTCAAGTTGGGACACCATATATTTT; CDR3aa: CASSEGGSSWDTIYF; v_gene: TRBV2; d_gene: -; j_gene: TRBJ1-3; abundance: -
CDR3nt: TGCAGTGCTTCACCTCCGGAGGGACGTTTCTCCTACGAGCAGTACTTC; CDR3aa: CSASPPEGRFSYEQYF; v_gene: TRBV20-1; d_gene: -; j_gene: TRBJ2-7; abundance: many
CDR3nt: TGTGCCTGGGCCGGACAGGGGAATTCACCCCTCCACTTT; CDR3aa: CAWAGQGNSPLHF; v_gene: TRBV30; d_gene: TRBD1; j_gene: TRBJ1-6; abundance: many
CDR3nt: TGTGCCGGCAGCTTAGTAACGGGGATAGGTGATGGCTACACCTTC; CDR3aa: CAGSLVTGIGDGYTF; v_gene: TRBV7-2; d_gene: -; j_gene: TRBJ1-2; abundance: -
CDR3nt: TGTGCCAGCAGACATGCGGGAGGCTATGGCTACACCTTC; CDR3aa: CASRHAGGYGYTF; v_gene: TRBV7-9; d_gene: -; j_gene: TRBJ1-2; abundance: -
CDR3nt: TGCGCCAGCAGCCAAGATCCCCAAGGGGAGACCCAGTACTTC; CDR3aa: CASSQDPQGETQYF; v_gene: TRBV10-1; d_gene: -; j_gene: TRBJ2-5; abundance: -
CDR3nt: TGTGCCACCAGTGATTTACAGGGGGTAGAGGAGACCCAGTACTTC; CDR3aa: CATSDLQGVEETQYF; v_gene: TRBV24-1; d_gene: TRBD1; j_gene: TRBJ2-5; abundance: -
CDR3nt: TGTGCCAGCGGCGCGGACAGCGCTGAGACCCAGTACTTC; CDR3aa: CASGADSAETQYF; v_gene: TRBV2; d_gene: -; j_gene: TRBJ2-5; abundance: -
CDR3nt: TGTGCCAGCAGCCAGGACAGGGGGCTTTCAGATACGCAGTATTTT; CDR3aa: CASSQDRGLSDTQYF; v_gene: TRBV6-5; d_gene: TRBD1; j_gene: TRBJ2-3; abundance: many
CDR3nt: TGTGCCAGCAGTTTCTCTGGTCAGGGTGGCAGTTCACCCCTCCACTTT; CDR3aa: CASSFSGQGGSSPLHF; v_gene: TRBV27; d_gene: -; j_gene: TRBJ1-6; abundance: -
CDR3nt: TGTGCCAGCAGCCAAACCATGAAAGGCTACGAGCAGTACTTC; CDR3aa: CASSQTMKGYEQYF; v_gene: TRBV7-8; d_gene: -; j_gene: TRBJ2-7; abundance: many
CDR3nt: TGCAGCCTAAGAAGGGGTCTTGGGACAGATATGCAGTATTTT; CDR3aa: CSLRRGLGTDMQYF; v_gene: TRBV29-1; d_gene: TRBD1; j_gene: TRBJ2-3; abundance: -
CDR3nt: TGTGCCAGCAGTTTTAGCGGGGGGGTCGGAGAGACCCAGTACTTC; CDR3aa: CASSFSGGVGETQYF; v_gene: TRBV6-6; d_gene: TRBD2; j_gene: TRBJ2-5; abundance: many
CDR3nt: TGTGCCACCAGCAGACCAAGGACAGGACCGAACACTGAAGCTTTCTTT; CDR3aa: CATSRPRTGPNTEAFF; v_gene: TRBV15; d_gene: TRBD1; j_gene: TRBJ1-1; abundance: -
CDR3nt: TGCAGTGCTAGAGTACAGGGTTCCCGGACGAACACTGAAGCTTTCTTT; CDR3aa: CSARVQGSRTNTEAFF; v_gene: TRBV20-1; d_gene: -; j_gene: TRBJ1-1; abundance: -
CDR3nt: TGTGCCAGCAGCCACGGAAGGGGGCTGGGAAGGGAGCAGTACTTC; CDR3aa: CASSHGRGLGREQYF; v_gene: TRBV14; d_gene: TRBD1; j_gene: TRBJ2-7; abundance: -
CDR3nt: TGTGCCAGCAGAGATACAGGGAGGGGCAATCAGCCCCAGCATTTT; CDR3aa: CASRDTGRGNQPQHF; v_gene: TRBV6-2/TRBV6-3; d_gene: -; j_gene: TRBJ1-5; abundance: many
CDR3nt: TGCAGTGCTAGAGAGGTGGACCAGGGCATCTACGAGCAGTACTTC; CDR3aa: CSAREVDQGIYEQYF; v_gene: TRBV20-1; d_gene: -; j_gene: TRBJ2-7; abundance: many
CDR3nt: TGCGCCAGCAGGGGCGTCCAAGGGTCGAGCACTCAAGCTTTCTTT; CDR3aa: CASRGVQGSSTQAFF; v_gene: TRBV10-2; d_gene: -; j_gene: TRBJ1-1; abundance: many
CDR3nt: TGTGCAACACACGCGGGGGAGTCCATTGCGGGAGGAGCGGAGCAGTTCTTC; CDR3aa: CATHAGESIAGGAEQFF; v_gene: TRBV2; d_gene: TRBD2; j_gene: TRBJ2-1; abundance: few
CDR3nt: TGTGCCACCAGGAAGGGGACCGAAGCTTTCTTT; CDR3aa: CATRKGTEAFF; v_gene: TRBV24-1; d_gene: -; j_gene: TRBJ1-1; abundance: -